A single sample gave rise to the 5 T cell receptor beta chains below, sequenced in a study of CD8 T cells in Susac syndrome. Random hexamers were used to reverse transcribe the RNA input (0.5 to 1 ug). TCRdb recomputed calls from the immunoSEQ multiplex PCR reads with MiXCR, one row per CDR3 protein. Seen here are around 80,000 distinct CDR3 sequences, approximately 93% observed once, and the top ten hold over 0.45%. Material for sequencing was CD8+ T cells from PBMCs. The receptors derive from a human donor with Susac syndrome.

The V call is TRBV20-1, the J call TRBJ2-1; D may be TRBD1 (6 bases). V dropped 3 bases and J dropped 5 bases, with 8 bases sitting between them. CDR1 and CDR2 (germline): DFQATT, SNEGSKA (reference sequence). CDR3 size: 12 residues. CDR3 nucleotide sequence: TGCAGTGCTAGGGGGGCACACAATGAGCAGTTCTTC. It translates to CSARGAHNEQFF.

V and J are TRBV2 and TRBJ2-1; D remains unclear. CDR3 length: 15 residues. V was shortened by 3 bases and J by 8 bases, with 17 bases between the two germline ends. Germline-derived CDR1 and CDR2 are SNHLY and FYNNEI. The CDR3 loop reads CASSDPHSLNDEQFF. The CDR3 DNA sequence: TGTGCCAGCAGTGACCCCCACAGCCTAAACGATGAGCAGTTCTTC.

CDR3 coding DNA: TGTGCCAGCAGCCCAGAGGGGGCGGGAAACATTCAGTACTTC. It translates to CASSPEGAGNIQYF. This chain uses TRBV7-9 with TRBJ2-4; 7 bases match TRBD1. V gave up 5 bases and J gave up 6 bases; unmatched junction bases: 7. Germline lookup yields CDR1 SEHNR and CDR2 FQNEAQ (reference sequence). This CDR3 spans 14 amino acids.

The chain employs TRBV29-1 and TRBJ1-2; D perhaps matches TRBD1 (5 bases). The CDR3 length is 11 residues. In germline, CDR1 is SQVTM, CDR2 ANQGSEA. Trimming removed 4 bases from V and 8 bases from J, with 11 bases in between. The CDR3 DNA reads as TGCAGCGTTGGTGTTCGGGACGGCTACACCTTC. Its protein product is CSVGVRDGYTF.

CDR3 sequence (DNA): TGTGCCAGCAGCCTATCTAGCGGACCCGTAGTCTACGAGCAGTACTTC. Protein product: CASSLSSGPVVYEQYF. The rearrangement links TRBV7-6 to TRBJ2-7; 7 nucleotides match TRBD2. Germline trimming cut 5 bases from V and 3 bases from J; bases unmatched to any gene: 13. The germline V gene encodes CDR1 SGHVS and CDR2 FNYEAQ. The CDR3 sequence is 16 residues long.